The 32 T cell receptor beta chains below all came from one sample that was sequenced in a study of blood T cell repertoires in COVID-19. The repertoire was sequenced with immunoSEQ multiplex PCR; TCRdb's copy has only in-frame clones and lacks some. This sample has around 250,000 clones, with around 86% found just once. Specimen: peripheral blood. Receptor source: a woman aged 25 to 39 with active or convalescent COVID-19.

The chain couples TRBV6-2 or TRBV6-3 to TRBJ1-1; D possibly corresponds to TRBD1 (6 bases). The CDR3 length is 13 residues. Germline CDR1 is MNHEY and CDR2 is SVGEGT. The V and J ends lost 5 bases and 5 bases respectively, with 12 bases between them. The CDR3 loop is CASSGTTATEAFF. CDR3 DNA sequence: TGTGCCAGCAGTGGGACAACAGCAACTGAAGCTTTCTTT.

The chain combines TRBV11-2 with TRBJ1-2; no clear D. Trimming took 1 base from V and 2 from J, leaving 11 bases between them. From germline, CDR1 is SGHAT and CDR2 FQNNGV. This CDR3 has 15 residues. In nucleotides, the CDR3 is TGTGCCAGCAGCTTAGTGGGCCCGGGGAACTATGGCTACACCTTC. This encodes CASSLVGPGNYGYTF.

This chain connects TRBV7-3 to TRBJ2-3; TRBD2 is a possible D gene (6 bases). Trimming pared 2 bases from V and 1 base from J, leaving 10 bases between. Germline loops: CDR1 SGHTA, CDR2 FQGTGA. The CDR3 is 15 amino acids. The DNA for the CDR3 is TGTGCCAGCAGCTTATCACCTAGCGGCACAGATACGCAGTATTTT. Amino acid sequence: CASSLSPSGTDTQYF.

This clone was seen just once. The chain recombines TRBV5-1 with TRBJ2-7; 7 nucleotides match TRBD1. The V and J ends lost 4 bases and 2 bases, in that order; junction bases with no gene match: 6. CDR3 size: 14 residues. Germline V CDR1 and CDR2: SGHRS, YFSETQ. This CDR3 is CASSTGQITYEQYF. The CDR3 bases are TGCGCCAGCAGCACGGGACAGATCACCTACGAGCAGTACTTC.

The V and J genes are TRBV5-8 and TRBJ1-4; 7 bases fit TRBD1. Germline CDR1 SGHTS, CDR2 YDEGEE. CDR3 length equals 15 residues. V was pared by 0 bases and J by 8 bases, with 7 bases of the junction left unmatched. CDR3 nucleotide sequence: TGTGCCAGCAGCTTGGAAGGGGGCGTTGGCGAAAAACTGTTTTTT. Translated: CASSLEGGVGEKLFF. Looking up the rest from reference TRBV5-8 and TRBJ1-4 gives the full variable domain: EAGVTQSPTHLIKTRGQQATLRCSPISGHTSVYWYQQALGLGLQFLLWYDEGEERNRGNFPPRFSGRQFPNYSSELNVNALELEDSALYLCASSLEGGVGEKLFFGSGTQLSVL.

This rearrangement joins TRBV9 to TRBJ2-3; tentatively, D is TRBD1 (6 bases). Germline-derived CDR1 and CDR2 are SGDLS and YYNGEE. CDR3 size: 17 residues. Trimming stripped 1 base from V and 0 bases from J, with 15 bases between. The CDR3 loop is CASSVSPGQLSTDTQYF. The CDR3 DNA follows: TGTGCCAGCAGCGTAAGTCCCGGACAGCTTAGCACAGATACGCAGTATTTT.

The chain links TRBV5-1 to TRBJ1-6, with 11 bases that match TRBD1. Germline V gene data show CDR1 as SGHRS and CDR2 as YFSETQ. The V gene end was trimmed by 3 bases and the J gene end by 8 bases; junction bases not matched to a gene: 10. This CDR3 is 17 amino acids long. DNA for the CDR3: TGCGCCAGCAGCTCGGAACCGGGACAGGGGGTCCATTCACCCCTCCACTTT. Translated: CASSSEPGQGVHSPLHF.

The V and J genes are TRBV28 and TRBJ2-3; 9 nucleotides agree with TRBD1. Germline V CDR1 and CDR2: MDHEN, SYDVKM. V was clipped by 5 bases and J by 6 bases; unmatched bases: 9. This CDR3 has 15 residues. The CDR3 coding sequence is TGTGCCAGCAGTGTAACAGGGGGCCAGAAGGATACGCAGTATTTT. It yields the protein CASSVTGGQKDTQYF.

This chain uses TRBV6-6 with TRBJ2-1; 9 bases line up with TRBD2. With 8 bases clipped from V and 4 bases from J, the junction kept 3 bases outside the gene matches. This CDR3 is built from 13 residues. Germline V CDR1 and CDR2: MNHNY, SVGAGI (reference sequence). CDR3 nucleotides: TGTGCCAGCGGGCGGGGGGGATACAATGAGCAGTTCTTC. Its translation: CASGRGGYNEQFF.

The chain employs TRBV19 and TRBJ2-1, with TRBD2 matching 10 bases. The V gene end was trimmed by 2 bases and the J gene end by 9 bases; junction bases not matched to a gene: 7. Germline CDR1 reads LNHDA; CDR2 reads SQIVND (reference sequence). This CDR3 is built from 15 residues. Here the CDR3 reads CASSILAGEIAEQFF. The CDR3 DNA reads TGTGCCAGTAGTATACTAGCGGGGGAGATAGCTGAGCAGTTCTTC.

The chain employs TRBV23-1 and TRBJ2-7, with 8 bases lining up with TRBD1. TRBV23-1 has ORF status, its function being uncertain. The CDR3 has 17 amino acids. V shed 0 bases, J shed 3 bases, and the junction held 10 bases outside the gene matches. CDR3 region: CASSQSSPGQVYYEQYF. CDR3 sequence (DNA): TGCGCCAGCAGTCAATCTTCTCCGGGACAGGTCTACTACGAGCAGTACTTC.

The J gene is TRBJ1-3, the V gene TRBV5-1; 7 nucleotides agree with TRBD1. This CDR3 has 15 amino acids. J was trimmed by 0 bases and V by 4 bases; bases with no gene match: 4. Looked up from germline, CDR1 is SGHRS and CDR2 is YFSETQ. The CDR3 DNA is TGCGCCAGCAGCCAACAGGGGAACTCTGGAAACACCATATATTTT. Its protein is CASSQQGNSGNTIYF.

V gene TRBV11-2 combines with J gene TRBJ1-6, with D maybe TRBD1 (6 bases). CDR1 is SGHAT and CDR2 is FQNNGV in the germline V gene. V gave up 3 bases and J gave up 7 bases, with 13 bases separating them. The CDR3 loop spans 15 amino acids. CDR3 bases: TGTGCCAGCAGCTTCCGACAGGCCACCAATTCACCCCTCCACTTT. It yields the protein CASSFRQATNSPLHF.

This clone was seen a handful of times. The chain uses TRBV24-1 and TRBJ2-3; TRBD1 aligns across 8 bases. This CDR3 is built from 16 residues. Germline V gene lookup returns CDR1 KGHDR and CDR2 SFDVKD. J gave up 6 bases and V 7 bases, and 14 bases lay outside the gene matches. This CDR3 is CATSDPGQGSRDTQYF. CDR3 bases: TGTGCCACCAGCGATCCCGGACAGGGTAGCCGGGATACGCAGTATTTT.

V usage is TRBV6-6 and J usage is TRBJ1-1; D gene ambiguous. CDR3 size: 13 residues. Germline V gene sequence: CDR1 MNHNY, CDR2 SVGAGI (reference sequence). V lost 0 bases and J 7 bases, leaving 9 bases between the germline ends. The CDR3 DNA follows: TGTGCCAGCAGTTACTCGAGCGGCATTGAAGCTTTCTTT. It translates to CASSYSSGIEAFF.

This CDR3 is CASSSGISNEQFF. CDR3 DNA: TGTGCCAGCAGCTCGGGGATAAGCAATGAGCAGTTCTTC. The chain is built from TRBV7-3 and TRBJ2-1; D is perhaps TRBD2 (5 bases). CDR3 length equals 13 residues. Deletions cut 4 bases from V and 6 bases from J, with 10 bases between. Germline V lookup: CDR1 SGHTA, CDR2 FQGTGA.

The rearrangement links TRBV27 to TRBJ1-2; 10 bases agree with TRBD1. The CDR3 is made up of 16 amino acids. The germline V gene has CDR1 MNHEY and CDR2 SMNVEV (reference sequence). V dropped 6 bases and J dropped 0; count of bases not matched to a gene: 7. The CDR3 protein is CASSRDRGHTNYGYTF. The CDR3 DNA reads TGTGCCAGCAGCCGGGACAGGGGACATACTAACTATGGCTACACCTTC.

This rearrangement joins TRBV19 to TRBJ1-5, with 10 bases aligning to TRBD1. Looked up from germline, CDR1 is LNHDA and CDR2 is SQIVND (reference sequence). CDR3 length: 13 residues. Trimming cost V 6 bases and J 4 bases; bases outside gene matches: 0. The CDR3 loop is CASRDRGNQPQHF. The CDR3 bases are TGTGCCAGTAGGGACAGGGGGAATCAGCCCCAGCATTTT.

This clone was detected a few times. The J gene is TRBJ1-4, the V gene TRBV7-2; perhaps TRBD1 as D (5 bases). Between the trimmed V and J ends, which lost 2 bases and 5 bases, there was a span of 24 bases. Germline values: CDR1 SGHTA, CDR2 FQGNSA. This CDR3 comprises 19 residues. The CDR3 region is CASSLYAFRFGRQNEKLFF. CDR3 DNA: TGTGCCAGCAGCTTATACGCATTTAGGTTCGGGCGACAGAATGAAAAACTGTTTTTT.

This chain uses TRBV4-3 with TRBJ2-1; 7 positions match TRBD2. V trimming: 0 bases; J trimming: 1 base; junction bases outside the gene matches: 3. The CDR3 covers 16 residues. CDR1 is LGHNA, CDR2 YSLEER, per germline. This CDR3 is CASSQDVGGSYNEQFF. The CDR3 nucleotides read TGCGCCAGCAGCCAAGATGTGGGAGGGTCCTACAATGAGCAGTTCTTC.

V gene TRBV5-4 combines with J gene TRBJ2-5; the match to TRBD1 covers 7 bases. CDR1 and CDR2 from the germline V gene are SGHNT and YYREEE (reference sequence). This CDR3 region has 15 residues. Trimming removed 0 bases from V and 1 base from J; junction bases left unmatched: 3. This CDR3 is CASSLGGQLQETQYF. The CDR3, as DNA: TGTGCCAGCAGCTTGGGGGGACAGCTCCAAGAGACCCAGTACTTC. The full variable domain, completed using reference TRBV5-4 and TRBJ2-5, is ETGVTQSPTHLIKTRGQQVTLRCSSQSGHNTVSWYQQALGQGPQFIFQYYREEENGRGNFPPRFSGLQFPNYSSELNVNALELDDSALYLCASSLGGQLQETQYFGPGTRLLVL.

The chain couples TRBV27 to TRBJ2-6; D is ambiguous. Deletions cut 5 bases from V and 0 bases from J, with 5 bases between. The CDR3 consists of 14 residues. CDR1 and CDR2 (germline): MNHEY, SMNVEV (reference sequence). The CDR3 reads CASSSRSGANVLTF. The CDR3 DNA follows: TGTGCCAGCAGTAGCCGCTCTGGGGCCAACGTCCTGACTTTC.

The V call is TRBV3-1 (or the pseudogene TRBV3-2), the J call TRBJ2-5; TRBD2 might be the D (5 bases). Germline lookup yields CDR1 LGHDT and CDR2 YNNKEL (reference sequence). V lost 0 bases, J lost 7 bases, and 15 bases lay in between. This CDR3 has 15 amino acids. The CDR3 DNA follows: TGTGCCAGCAGCCAAGATCGGCTAGCCGGAGTGACCCAGTACTTC. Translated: CASSQDRLAGVTQYF.

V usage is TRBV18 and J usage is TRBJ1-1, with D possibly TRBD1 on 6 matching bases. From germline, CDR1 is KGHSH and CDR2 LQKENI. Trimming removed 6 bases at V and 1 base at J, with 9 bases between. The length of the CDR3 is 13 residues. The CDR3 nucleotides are TGTGCCAGCTCCTTACAGGGGAACACTGAAGCTTTCTTT. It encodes CASSLQGNTEAFF.

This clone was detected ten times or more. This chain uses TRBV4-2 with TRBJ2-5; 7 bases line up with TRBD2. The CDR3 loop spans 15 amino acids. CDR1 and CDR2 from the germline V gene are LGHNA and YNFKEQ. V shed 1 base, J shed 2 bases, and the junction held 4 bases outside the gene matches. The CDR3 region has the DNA TGTGCCAGCAGCCAAGCTCGGGAGGCACAAGAGACCCAGTACTTC. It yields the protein CASSQAREAQETQYF.

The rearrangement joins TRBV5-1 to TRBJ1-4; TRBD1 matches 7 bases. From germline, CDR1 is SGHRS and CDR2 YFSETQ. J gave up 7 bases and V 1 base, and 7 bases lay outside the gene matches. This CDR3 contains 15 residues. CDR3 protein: CASSLKEGASEKLFF. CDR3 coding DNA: TGCGCCAGCAGCTTGAAGGAGGGGGCGAGTGAAAAACTGTTTTTT.

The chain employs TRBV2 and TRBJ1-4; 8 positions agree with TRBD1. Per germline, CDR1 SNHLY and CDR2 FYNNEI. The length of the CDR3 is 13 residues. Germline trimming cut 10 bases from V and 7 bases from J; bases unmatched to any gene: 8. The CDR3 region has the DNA TGTGCCATAACGACAGGGGATAGTGAAAAACTGTTTTTT. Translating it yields CAITTGDSEKLFF. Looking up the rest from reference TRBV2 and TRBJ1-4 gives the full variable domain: EPEVTQTPSHQVTQMGQEVILRCVPISNHLYFYWYRQILGQKVEFLVSFYNNEISEKSEIFDDQFSVERPDGSNFTLKIRSTKLEDSAMYFCAITTGDSEKLFFGSGTQLSVL.

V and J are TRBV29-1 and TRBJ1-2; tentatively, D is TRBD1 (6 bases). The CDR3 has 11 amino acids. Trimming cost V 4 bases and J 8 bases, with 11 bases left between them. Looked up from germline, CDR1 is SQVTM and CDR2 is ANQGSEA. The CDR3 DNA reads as TGCAGCGTTGGCGGGGGCGCAGGCTACACCTTC. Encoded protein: CSVGGGAGYTF.

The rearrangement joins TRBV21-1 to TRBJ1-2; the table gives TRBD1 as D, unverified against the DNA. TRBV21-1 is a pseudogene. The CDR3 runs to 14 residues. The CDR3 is CASSKPYSFYGYTF. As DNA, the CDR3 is TGTGCCAGCAGCAAGCCTTACAGTTTCTATGGCTACACCTTC.

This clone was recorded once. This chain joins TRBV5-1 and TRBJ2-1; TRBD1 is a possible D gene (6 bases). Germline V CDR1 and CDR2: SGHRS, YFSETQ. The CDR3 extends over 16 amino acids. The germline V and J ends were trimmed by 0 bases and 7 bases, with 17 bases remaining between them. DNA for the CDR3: TGCGCCAGCAGCTTGGATCCACAGGGACGGGGTAATGAGCAGTTCTTC. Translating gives CASSLDPQGRGNEQFF. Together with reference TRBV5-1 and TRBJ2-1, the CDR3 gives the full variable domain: KAGVTQTPRYLIKTRGQQVTLSCSPISGHRSVSWYQQTPGQGLQFLFEYFSETQRNKGNFPGRFSGRQFSNSRSEMNVSTLELGDSALYLCASSLDPQGRGNEQFFGPGTRLTVL.

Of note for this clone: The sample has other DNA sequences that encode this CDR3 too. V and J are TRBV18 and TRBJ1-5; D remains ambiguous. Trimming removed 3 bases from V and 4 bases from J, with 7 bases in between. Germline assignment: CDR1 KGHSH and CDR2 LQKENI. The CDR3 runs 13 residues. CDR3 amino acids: CASSPGGNQPQHF. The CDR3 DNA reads TGTGCCAGCTCACCCGGCGGTAATCAGCCCCAGCATTTT.

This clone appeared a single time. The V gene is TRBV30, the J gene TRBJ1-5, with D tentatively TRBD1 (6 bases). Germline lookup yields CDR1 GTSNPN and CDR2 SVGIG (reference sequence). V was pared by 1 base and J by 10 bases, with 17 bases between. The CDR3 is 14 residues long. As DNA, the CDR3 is TGTGCCTGGAGTGAGGGGGGGGCCGGGAAACCCCAGCATTTT. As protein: CAWSEGGAGKPQHF. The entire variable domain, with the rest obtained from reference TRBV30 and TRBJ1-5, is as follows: SQTIHQWPATLVQPVGSPLSLECTVEGTSNPNLYWYRQAAGRGLQLLFYSVGIGQISSEVPQNLSASRPQDRQFILSSKKLLLSDSGFYLCAWSEGGAGKPQHFGDGTRLSIL.